One and the same sample provided the 11 T cell receptor beta chains below, sequenced in a study of blood T cell repertoires in COVID-19. The protocol was immunoSEQ multiplex PCR, while the TCRdb copy is restricted to in-frame clones and leaves out a portion. This table has over 65,000 clones, around nine tenths appearing once. Input material: peripheral blood. The receptors were sampled from a human donor in a cohort sampled during active COVID-19.

The chain joins TRBV5-1 to TRBJ2-2; 10 bases match TRBD1. Germline V lookup: CDR1 SGHRS, CDR2 YFSETQ. The CDR3 consists of 16 residues. V was clipped by 0 bases and J by 4 bases; unmatched bases: 3. Here the CDR3 reads CASSLGQGAITGELFF. The CDR3 DNA reads TGCGCCAGCAGCTTGGGACAGGGGGCGATCACCGGGGAGCTGTTTTTT.

The genes are TRBV10-1 and TRBJ1-1, with D uncertain. Germline CDR1 WNHNN, CDR2 SYGVQD (reference sequence). The CDR3 is 13 residues long. Between the trimmed V and J ends, which lost 8 bases and 2 bases, there was a span of 12 bases. The CDR3 here is CASSRTVNTEAFF. The CDR3 nucleotides read TGCGCCAGCTCCCGGACTGTAAACACTGAAGCTTTCTTT.

V usage is TRBV27 and J usage is TRBJ2-3, with 9 bases matching TRBD1. The V gene's germline CDR1 is MNHEY and CDR2 SMNVEV (reference sequence). The CDR3 runs to 16 residues. Trimming cost V 4 bases and J 4 bases; bases outside gene matches: 9. In DNA form, the CDR3 reads TGTGCCAGCAGTTCGGGACAGGGAGTAGCGGCAGATACGCAGTATTTT. Translation: CASSSGQGVAADTQYF.

This chain uses TRBV7-2 with TRBJ2-4; D may be TRBD2 (6 bases). There are 15 residues in the CDR3. Looked up from germline, CDR1 is SGHTA and CDR2 is FQGNSA. V was trimmed by 4 bases and J by 6 bases, leaving 16 bases between them. The CDR3 protein is CASSSSGSWGNIQYF. CDR3 DNA sequence: TGTGCCAGCAGCTCTTCCGGGAGTTGGGGAAACATTCAGTACTTC.

The rearrangement links TRBV18 to TRBJ2-1; 13 bases align to TRBD2. V shed 1 base and J 9 bases; nucleotides not matched to a gene: 12. The germline V gene has CDR1 KGHSH and CDR2 LQKENI. This CDR3 region has 18 residues. For the CDR3, the DNA is TGTGCCAGCTCACCACGTGGACTAGCGGGGGCTCGGCCGAGTGAGCAGTTCTTC. Protein: CASSPRGLAGARPSEQFF.

The genes are TRBV6-5 and TRBJ2-1; tentatively, D is TRBD1 (6 bases). This CDR3 comprises 15 residues. Germline V gene sequence: CDR1 MNHEY, CDR2 SVGAGI. The germline V and J ends were trimmed by 7 bases and 3 bases, with 16 bases remaining between them. The CDR3 reads CASKQGPHFYNEQFF. CDR3 sequence (DNA): TGTGCCAGCAAACAGGGTCCCCACTTCTACAATGAGCAGTTCTTC.

The chain couples TRBV29-1 to TRBJ2-2; D ambiguous. Germline CDR1 SQVTM, CDR2 ANQGSEA. The CDR3 extends over 15 amino acids. The CDR3 loop reads CSVGAPELNTGELFF. In nucleotides, the CDR3 is TGCAGTGTCGGTGCTCCGGAGCTTAACACCGGGGAGCTGTTTTTT.

In its sample, this clone was seen once. J is TRBJ2-2 and V is TRBV2; TRBD2 is a possible D gene (6 bases). Looked up from germline, CDR1 is SNHLY and CDR2 is FYNNEI. The CDR3 loop spans 12 amino acids. V lost 7 bases to trimming and J lost 7 bases, with 10 bases between them. CDR3 sequence: CASMWGGGELFF. The CDR3 nucleotides read TGTGCCAGCATGTGGGGAGGCGGGGAGCTGTTTTTT.

This chain uses TRBV4-1 with TRBJ2-7; TRBD2 is a possible D gene (6 bases). Per the germline V gene, CDR1 is MGHRA and CDR2 is YSYEKL. This CDR3 spans 18 amino acids. Trimming removed 0 bases at V and 0 bases at J, with 18 bases between. CDR3 coding DNA: TGCGCCAGCAGCCAAGATCCTGCCGCGGGAACCAACTCCTACGAGCAGTACTTC. Its protein product is CASSQDPAAGTNSYEQYF.

The chain uses TRBV5-6 and TRBJ2-1; no clear D gene. Germline V gene lookup returns CDR1 SGHDT and CDR2 YYEEEE. V was pared by 2 bases and J by 2 bases, with 11 bases between. The CDR3 totals 15 residues. This CDR3 is CASSLARAPYNEQFF. The CDR3 region has the DNA TGTGCCAGCAGCTTAGCGCGAGCCCCCTACAATGAGCAGTTCTTC.

The chain links TRBV5-1 to TRBJ2-5, with TRBD1 matching 7 bases. The CDR3 has 16 amino acids. The germline V gene has CDR1 SGHRS and CDR2 YFSETQ. V dropped 4 bases and J dropped 0; count of bases not matched to a gene: 9. This CDR3 is CASSTGTVKDQETQYF. CDR3 nucleotides: TGCGCCAGCAGCACGGGGACAGTTAAGGACCAAGAGACCCAGTACTTC.